These 29 T cell receptor beta chains were sequenced from one sample in a study of T-cell memory formation after mild COVID-19. TCRdb processed the 5' RACE reads anew with MiXCR; each CDR3 protein has one entry. The repertoire consists of more than 450,000 distinct CDR3 sequences, with about a sixth occurring once and the leading ten covering around 11%. The specimen sequenced was PBMCs or a T cell subset sorted from them (not recorded which). These TCRs come from an adult woman who had mild COVID-19 (a few samples of this study predate the infection). Cell type and time point are not known.

This clonotype has more than one count but fewer than ten. The chain recombines TRBV28 with TRBJ2-7; 10 bases line up with TRBD2. This CDR3 has 16 amino acids. Germline trimming cut 1 base from V and 5 bases from J; bases unmatched to any gene: 8. The germline gives CDR1 MDHEN, CDR2 SYDVKM. CDR3 residues: CASSLFRLAGEHEQYF. Written as DNA, the CDR3 is TGTGCCAGCAGTTTATTTAGGCTAGCGGGAGAACACGAGCAGTACTTC.

Only a few counts were recorded for this clonotype. The chain couples TRBV25-1 to TRBJ2-5, with TRBD2 identical over 9 bases. J was trimmed by 5 bases and V by 7 bases; bases with no gene match: 17. From germline, CDR1 is MGHDK and CDR2 SYGVNS. The length of the CDR3 is 17 residues. Here the CDR3 DNA reads TGTGCCAGCACCTCAGAGACTAGCGGAAAGAGAGGGGAGACCCAGTACTTC. Translation: CASTSETSGKRGETQYF.

In regard to this clonotype: The germline gene is not matched at one end of the junction; a read error may be the cause. The CDR3 nucleotides read TGCAGCGTCCTTTCCCCGGGTCCCCACTTC. Its protein product is CSVLSPGPHF. The V and J genes are TRBV29-1 and TRBJ1-2; D call uncertain. Germline-derived CDR1 and CDR2 are SQVTM and ANQGSEA. This CDR3 comprises 10 residues.

This clonotype turned up a few times. V is TRBV6-2 or TRBV6-3 and J is TRBJ2-5; D tentatively fits TRBD1 or TRBD2 (7 bases each). V lost 6 bases and J 2 bases, leaving 16 bases between the germline ends. CDR3 length equals 15 residues. Looked up from germline, CDR1 is MNHEY and CDR2 is SVGEGT. CDR3 nucleotides: TGTGCCAGCAGCAGGGGGGGAAGGGGGCAAGAGACCCAGTACTTC. This sequence encodes CASSRGGRGQETQYF.

The genes are TRBV5-1 and TRBJ2-7, with 7 positions matching TRBD2. Germline loops: CDR1 SGHRS, CDR2 YFSETQ. V shed 5 bases and J 5 bases; nucleotides not matched to a gene: 7. CDR3 length equals 13 residues. DNA for the CDR3: TGCGCCAGCAGTACCGAGCGGGGAGACGAGCAGTACTTC. Its protein product is CASSTERGDEQYF. The full variable domain, rest sourced from reference TRBV5-1 and TRBJ2-7, is KAGVTQTPRYLIKTRGQQVTLSCSPISGHRSVSWYQQTPGQGLQFLFEYFSETQRNKGNFPGRFSGRQFSNSRSEMNVSTLELGDSALYLCASSTERGDEQYFGPGTRLTVT.

The chain joins TRBV20-1 to TRBJ1-5; TRBD1 matches at 8 bases. Trimming took 3 bases from V and 4 from J; bases not matched to a gene: 5. The CDR3 spans 14 residues. Germline CDR1 is DFQATT and CDR2 is SNEGSKA (reference sequence). CDR3 in amino acids: CSARTGAENQPQHF. DNA for the CDR3: TGCAGTGCTAGGACAGGGGCGGAAAATCAGCCCCAGCATTTT.

This clonotype was recorded once. V is TRBV12-3 or TRBV12-4 and J is TRBJ1-5; 7 bases are shared with TRBD1. The CDR3 is made up of 18 amino acids. Germline trimming cut 4 bases from V and 1 base from J; bases unmatched to any gene: 13. DNA of the CDR3: TGTGCCAGCAGTTCCCCCTTACAGGGGTACGAGAGCAATCAGCCCCAGCATTTT. Its translation is CASSSPLQGYESNQPQHF.

This clonotype came up a few times. The chain joins TRBV5-1 to TRBJ2-1, with D hard to call. The V end was cut by 0 bases, the J end by 6 bases, with 13 bases between. CDR3 length: 15 residues. Germline lookup yields CDR1 SGHRS and CDR2 YFSETQ. In DNA, the CDR3 is TGCGCCAGCAGCTTGGAGAGGCCCGACACCAATGAGCAGTTCTTC. This translates into CASSLERPDTNEQFF.

In its sample, this clonotype was seen many times. This chain uses TRBV7-8 with TRBJ1-1; 8 nucleotides match TRBD1. The V gene's germline CDR1 is SGHVS and CDR2 FQNEAQ. This CDR3 spans 20 amino acids. The V segment lost 5 bases and the J segment 0 bases; nucleotides outside the gene matches: 20. DNA of the CDR3: TGTGCCAGCAGCCCTAGAGGAGTACAGGGGCAGGGGGCTTTGAACACTGAAGCTTTCTTT. Protein product: CASSPRGVQGQGALNTEAFF.

V is TRBV9 and J is TRBJ1-1; TRBD1 matches at 10 bases. Germline assignment: CDR1 SGDLS and CDR2 YYNGEE. CDR3 size: 14 residues. V gave up 3 bases and J gave up 6 bases; unmatched junction bases: 5. The CDR3 loop is CASSDDRGPAEAFF. The CDR3 DNA reads TGTGCCAGCAGCGACGACAGGGGGCCGGCTGAAGCTTTCTTT.

The sample holds a few counts of this clonotype. J is TRBJ2-1 and V is TRBV6-2 or TRBV6-3, with TRBD2 matching over 8 bases. This CDR3 has 16 residues. Germline assignment: CDR1 MNHEY and CDR2 SVGEGT. Trimming at V came to 4 bases and at J to 2 bases, leaving 7 bases not matched to a gene. CDR3 sequence: CASSFSAGRAYNEQFF. CDR3 bases: TGTGCCAGCAGTTTCTCAGCCGGGAGGGCCTACAATGAGCAGTTCTTC.

This clonotype was counted between two and nine times. The rearrangement joins TRBV4-1 to TRBJ1-3; D ambiguous. The germline V gene encodes CDR1 MGHRA and CDR2 YSYEKL. The CDR3 length is 16 residues. Trimming took 1 base from V and 0 from J, leaving 10 bases between them. CDR3 amino acids: CASSQGGGSSGNTIYF. DNA for the CDR3: TGCGCCAGCAGCCAAGGCGGTGGCAGCTCTGGAAACACCATATATTTT.

This clonotype was recorded a few times. The V call is TRBV4-3, the J call TRBJ1-1; no firm D call. This CDR3 comprises 14 residues. Trimming removed 1 base from V and 5 bases from J, with 11 bases in between. Germline values: CDR1 LGHNA, CDR2 YSLEER. CDR3 in DNA: TGCGCCAGCAGCCAAGGAAGGGCGTTTACTGAAGCTTTCTTT. It translates to CASSQGRAFTEAFF.

The V gene is TRBV2, the J gene TRBJ2-7, with a tentative D call TRBD2 (6 bases). The CDR3 loop spans 15 amino acids. Germline V lookup: CDR1 SNHLY, CDR2 FYNNEI. Trimming left V 6 bases short and J 4 bases short, with 19 bases between. This chain's CDR3 is CASSPSAYRSYEQYF. CDR3 coding DNA: TGTGCCAGCAGCCCTAGCGCCTATCGCTCGTACGAGCAGTACTTC.

The sample holds a few counts of this clonotype. The chain uses TRBV5-1 and TRBJ2-1; 11 bases line up with TRBD1. Trimming removed 2 bases from V and 9 bases from J; junction bases left unmatched: 13. The CDR3 loop spans 17 amino acids. The V gene's germline CDR1 is SGHRS and CDR2 YFSETQ. In nucleotides, the CDR3 is TGCGCCAGCAGCTTTGGGGTACCGGGACAGGGGGTGAGTGAGCAGTTCTTC. Translated, it gives CASSFGVPGQGVSEQFF.

The J gene is TRBJ1-5, the V gene TRBV20-1; maybe TRBD1 (5 bases). This CDR3 is built from 13 residues. V lost 6 bases, J lost 6 bases, and 15 bases lay in between. Germline V gene sequence: CDR1 DFQATT, CDR2 SNEGSKA (reference sequence). The CDR3 bases are TGCAGTGCCACAGAGGGGTCAGGTCAGCCCCAGCATTTT. Amino acid sequence: CSATEGSGQPQHF.

This clonotype has a count of ten or more. This CDR3 is CASSAGTGFTGELFF. As DNA, the CDR3 is TGTGCCAGCAGTGCCGGGACAGGGTTTACCGGGGAGCTGTTTTTT. The chain carries TRBV27 and TRBJ2-2, with 9 positions matching TRBD1. The CDR3 has 15 amino acids. Germline-derived CDR1 and CDR2 are MNHEY and SMNVEV (reference sequence). V lost 5 bases, J lost 5 bases, and 6 bases stayed unmatched.

This clonotype was seen only a few times. This chain uses TRBV27 with TRBJ2-5, with a weak D call TRBD1 (6 bases). Trimming pared 5 bases from V and 5 bases from J, leaving 18 bases between. Germline V CDR1 and CDR2: MNHEY, SMNVEV (reference sequence). The CDR3 extends over 15 amino acids. The chain's CDR3 is CASSTQGLTTETQYF. In nucleotides, the CDR3 is TGTGCCAGCAGTACACAGGGCCTAACGACGGAGACCCAGTACTTC.

This clonotype turned up a few times. V usage is TRBV4-3 and J usage is TRBJ1-1, with 9 bases lining up with TRBD1. The CDR3 sequence is 15 residues long. Germline CDR1 reads LGHNA; CDR2 reads YSLEER. V shed 1 base and J 6 bases; nucleotides not matched to a gene: 6. CDR3 bases: TGCGCCAGCAGCCAAGCCTGGGACAGGGAAGCTGAAGCTTTCTTT. It is translated as CASSQAWDREAEAFF.

The genes are TRBV7-9 and TRBJ2-1; 9 bases are shared with TRBD2. Germline-derived CDR1 and CDR2 are SEHNR and FQNEAQ (reference sequence). Trimming removed 5 bases from V and 7 bases from J; junction bases left unmatched: 9. This CDR3 comprises 15 residues. This chain's CDR3 is CASSLRGGRENEQFF. CDR3 DNA: TGTGCCAGCAGCCTGCGGGGGGGGCGCGAAAATGAGCAGTTCTTC.

This clonotype was observed a few times. The chain recombines TRBV12-3 or TRBV12-4 with TRBJ2-2, with 8 bases identical to TRBD2. This CDR3 is built from 16 residues. Trimming removed 6 bases from V and 6 bases from J; junction bases left unmatched: 12. The CDR3 DNA sequence: TGTGCCAGCAGCTGGGGGGTGGCTAGCGGGCCCGGGGAGCTGTTTTTT. Translation gives CASSWGVASGPGELFF.

CDR3 region: CATRRESMNTEAFF. In nucleotides, the CDR3 is TGTGCCACCAGGAGGGAGTCGATGAACACTGAAGCTTTCTTT. This chain uses TRBV6-6 with TRBJ1-1; D is uncertain. The CDR3 totals 14 residues. Germline CDR1 and CDR2: MNHNY and SVGAGI (reference sequence). With 10 bases removed from V and 0 bases from J, the gap between germline ends came to 15 bases.

The chain links TRBV19 to TRBJ2-3; 13 bases align to TRBD2. The CDR3 runs 14 residues. Trimming removed 8 bases from V and 6 bases from J; junction bases left unmatched: 5. From germline, CDR1 is LNHDA and CDR2 SQIVND (reference sequence). CDR3 residues: CASRTSGRVDTQYF. The CDR3 DNA reads as TGTGCCAGTCGGACTAGCGGGAGAGTGGATACGCAGTATTTT.

The chain employs TRBV7-2 and TRBJ2-7; weak D call: TRBD2 (5 bases). The CDR3 has 13 residues. Trimming removed 5 bases from V and 5 bases from J, with 13 bases in between. Looked up from germline, CDR1 is SGHTA and CDR2 is FQGNSA. The CDR3 DNA is TGTGCCAGCAGCGGAACTAGTATCAACGAGCAGTACTTC. This codes for CASSGTSINEQYF.

The rearrangement links TRBV19 to TRBJ2-7, with a tentative D call TRBD1 (5 bases). The germline V and J ends were trimmed by 5 bases and 5 bases, with 10 bases remaining between them. The CDR3 runs 12 residues. Germline loops: CDR1 LNHDA, CDR2 SQIVND (reference sequence). The CDR3 loop is CASSSSGHEQYF. CDR3 DNA: TGTGCCAGTAGTTCCTCAGGGCACGAGCAGTACTTC.

This chain connects TRBV4-1 to TRBJ1-5; D call uncertain. This CDR3 is 14 amino acids long. Germline V CDR1 and CDR2: MGHRA, YSYEKL. The V end was cut by 2 bases, the J end by 4 bases, with 9 bases between. CDR3 DNA sequence: TGCGCCAGCAGCCAACCACCGGATAATCAGCCCCAGCATTTT. It yields the protein CASSQPPDNQPQHF.

The table lists this clonotype with many counts. The rearrangement joins TRBV5-1 to TRBJ1-1; 7 bases fit TRBD1. CDR1 SGHRS and CDR2 YFSETQ come from the germline V gene. V trimming: 3 bases; J trimming: 1 base; junction bases outside the gene matches: 3. CDR3 length: 14 residues. The CDR3 DNA reads TGCGCCAGCAGCTCGTCAGGGGGGAACACTGAAGCTTTCTTT. This translates into CASSSSGGNTEAFF.

The genes are TRBV2 and TRBJ2-1, with 7 bases matching TRBD1. The germline V gene encodes CDR1 SNHLY and CDR2 FYNNEI. The CDR3 has 18 residues. V lost 6 bases, J lost 4 bases, and 18 bases stayed unmatched. The DNA of the CDR3 is TGTGCCAGCAGGAAGAACCGGTGGGGACAGCGCTCTTACAATGAGCAGTTCTTC. Its translation is CASRKNRWGQRSYNEQFF.

The chain has TRBV5-1 and TRBJ2-7; 7 bases line up with TRBD1. Trimming cost V 7 bases and J 2 bases; bases outside gene matches: 6. CDR3 length: 13 amino acids. Germline V gene data show CDR1 as SGHRS and CDR2 as YFSETQ. CDR3 in DNA: TGCGCCAGCGCCTCTGGGACAGCCTACGAGCAGTACTTC. Protein: CASASGTAYEQYF.